The 21 T cell receptor beta chains below all came from one sample that was sequenced in a study of T cell responses to AZD1222 COVID-19 vaccine. Measured with immunoSEQ multiplex PCR; TCRdb has only the in-frame clones, and not every one. This sample has 100,000 to 120,000 clones, with 80% to 90% found just once. Specimen: peripheral blood, collected 28 days after the second AZD1222 dose. Source of these receptors: an adult who received the AZD1222 COVID-19 vaccine.

V gene TRBV6-5 combines with J gene TRBJ1-1; 7 bases are a match to TRBD1. V trimming: 0 bases; J trimming: 5 bases; junction bases outside the gene matches: 6. The CDR3 consists of 15 residues. CDR1 and CDR2 (germline): MNHEY, SVGAGI. CDR3 residues: CASSYSHRGGTEAFF. The CDR3 region has the DNA TGTGCCAGCAGTTACTCGCACAGGGGCGGGACTGAAGCTTTCTTT.

J is TRBJ2-7 and V is TRBV15; tentative D call: TRBD2 (7 bases). This CDR3 spans 13 amino acids. Germline V CDR1 and CDR2: LNHNV, YYDKDF (reference sequence). CDR3 bases: TGTGCTCCCCGGGAGGAGGGGGAACACGAGCAGTACTTC. Translating it yields CAPREEGEHEQYF.

The V and J genes are TRBV5-1 and TRBJ2-3, with 7 bases that match TRBD1. Germline CDR1 reads SGHRS; CDR2 reads YFSETQ. V shed 0 bases, J shed 2 bases, and the junction held 9 bases outside the gene matches. The CDR3 runs to 17 residues. The CDR3 DNA reads as TGCGCCAGCAGCTTGGGCTGGGGACAGCCGAACACAGATACGCAGTATTTT. Amino acids: CASSLGWGQPNTDTQYF.

This clone was detected only a few times. The J gene is TRBJ1-1, the V gene TRBV6-6; D remains unclear. The CDR3 totals 14 residues. The ends were cut back, 3 bases at V and 12 bases at J, with 20 bases in the middle. Germline CDR1 MNHNY, CDR2 SVGAGI (reference sequence). CDR3 residues: CASSYLNTGIGSFF. The CDR3 nucleotides read TGTGCCAGCAGTTATCTCAATACGGGTATCGGTTCTTTCTTT.

This chain connects TRBV28 to TRBJ2-2; 8 bases line up with TRBD2. The V gene's germline CDR1 is MDHEN and CDR2 SYDVKM. V shed 3 bases and J 2 bases; nucleotides not matched to a gene: 5. The CDR3 sequence is 16 residues long. The CDR3 reads CASSFASGPNTGELFF. The CDR3 bases are TGTGCCAGCAGTTTTGCTAGCGGGCCTAACACCGGGGAGCTGTTTTTT.

J is TRBJ1-1 and V is TRBV25-1; TRBD1 matches 11 bases. Germline CDR1 MGHDK, CDR2 SYGVNS. The CDR3 covers 16 residues. J gave up 3 bases and V 6 bases, and 9 bases lay outside the gene matches. The CDR3 is CASSQTDRGPDTEAFF. CDR3 DNA sequence: TGTGCCAGCAGCCAGACGGACAGGGGGCCGGACACTGAAGCTTTCTTT.

This rearrangement joins TRBV3-1 (or the pseudogene TRBV3-2) to TRBJ2-5; 11 positions agree with TRBD2. The CDR3 is made up of 15 amino acids. The junction had 9 bases not matched to a gene; V was cut back by 7 bases and J by 5 bases. The germline gives CDR1 LGHDT, CDR2 YNNKEL (reference sequence). CDR3 residues: CASTSTSGNAETQYF. The CDR3 region has the DNA TGTGCCAGCACCTCGACTAGCGGGAACGCGGAGACCCAGTACTTC.

The chain couples TRBV5-4 to TRBJ1-2; 7 bases align to TRBD1. The germline CDR1 and CDR2 sequences are SGHNT and YYREEE (reference sequence). CDR3 length equals 16 residues. The trim removed 3 bases at V and 4 bases at J, leaving 12 bases unmatched. The CDR3 coding sequence is TGTGCCAGCAGCTCTAGGGTGGGACAGAAACCCTATGGCTACACCTTC. Amino acids: CASSSRVGQKPYGYTF.

Written as DNA, the CDR3 is TGTGCCAGCAGCTTACAAGGACAGGGATGGGGCGGGGAGCTGTTTTTT. Its translation: CASSLQGQGWGGELFF. J is TRBJ2-2 and V is TRBV7-6, with 8 bases aligning to TRBD1. With 2 bases clipped from V and 7 bases from J, the junction kept 9 bases outside the gene matches. The CDR3 runs 16 residues. Germline values: CDR1 SGHVS, CDR2 FNYEAQ. The whole variable domain, remainder taken from reference TRBV7-6 and TRBJ2-2, is GAGVSQSPRYKVTKRGQDVALRCDPISGHVSLYWYRQALGQGPEFLTYFNYEAQQDKSGLPNDRFSAERPEGSISTLTIQRTEQRDSAMYRCASSLQGQGWGGELFFGEGSRLTVL.

The rearrangement links TRBV27 to TRBJ1-2; D is possibly TRBD1 (5 bases). Germline loops: CDR1 MNHEY, CDR2 SMNVEV (reference sequence). Deletions cut 3 bases from V and 6 bases from J, with 11 bases between. This CDR3 has 13 amino acids. CDR3 in amino acids: CASSFTRGDGYTF. CDR3 DNA: TGTGCCAGCAGTTTCACGAGGGGAGATGGCTACACCTTC.

The chain employs TRBV11-3 and TRBJ1-1, with D tentatively TRBD1 (6 bases). Germline CDR1 and CDR2: SGHNT and YENEEA. The V and J ends lost 0 bases and 6 bases respectively, with 14 bases between them. The CDR3 runs to 15 residues. The CDR3 protein is CASSLEAGSGAEAFF. The CDR3 DNA is TGTGCCAGCAGCTTAGAAGCGGGATCAGGGGCTGAAGCTTTCTTT. Full variable domain (rest looked up from reference TRBV11-3 and TRBJ1-1): EAGVVQSPRYKIIEKKQPVAFWCNPISGHNTLYWYLQNLGQGPELLIRYENEEAVDDSQLPKDRFSAERLKGVDSTLKIQPAELGDSAVYLCASSLEAGSGAEAFFGQGTRLTVV.

The chain employs TRBV10-3 and TRBJ2-5; the match to TRBD2 covers 12 bases. V dropped 11 bases and J dropped 5; count of bases not matched to a gene: 9. This CDR3 comprises 14 residues. Per germline, CDR1 ENHRY and CDR2 SYGVKD. CDR3 in DNA: TGTGCCCATTCTAGCGGGAGGGCCCAGGAGACCCAGTACTTC. Translating gives CAHSSGRAQETQYF.

For this clone: The identical CDR3 is also encoded by other nucleotide sequences in the sample. The rearrangement links TRBV18 to TRBJ2-7, with TRBD1 identical over 9 bases. The CDR3 is made up of 14 amino acids. Germline V CDR1 and CDR2: KGHSH, LQKENI. V lost 6 bases to trimming and J lost 1 base; unmatched junction nucleotides: 4. CDR3 protein: CASSPGQGSYEQYF. In DNA, the CDR3 is TGTGCCAGCTCCCCGGGACAGGGTTCCTACGAGCAGTACTTC. The full variable domain, completed using reference TRBV18 and TRBJ2-7, is NAGVMQNPRHLVRRRGQEARLRCSPMKGHSHVYWYRQLPEEGLKFMVYLQKENIIDESGMPKERFSAEFPKEGPSILRIQQVVRGDSAAYFCASSPGQGSYEQYFGPGTRLTVT.

The chain has TRBV15 and TRBJ2-2, with unresolved D. There are 14 residues in the CDR3. V was shortened by 3 bases and J by 2 bases, with 7 bases between the two germline ends. The V gene's germline CDR1 is LNHNV and CDR2 YYDKDF (reference sequence). In DNA, the CDR3 is TGTGCCACCAGCAGGGACCTTAACACCGGGGAGCTGTTTTTT. Translated: CATSRDLNTGELFF.

The genes are TRBV28 and TRBJ2-7; no firm D call. Germline V CDR1 and CDR2: MDHEN, SYDVKM. This CDR3 is 11 amino acids long. The V gene lost 4 bases and the J gene lost 2 bases, with 3 bases spanning the gap. The CDR3 nucleotides are TGTGCCAGCAGTTACGCCTACGAGCAGTACTTC. Residues: CASSYAYEQYF.

The genes are TRBV11-3 and TRBJ2-1; tentative D call: TRBD2 (6 bases). This CDR3 region has 13 residues. CDR1 and CDR2 (germline): SGHNT, YENEEA. Trimming left V 9 bases short and J 9 bases short, with 18 bases between. For the CDR3, the DNA is TGTGCCAGTACCCTAAACCCCGGGGGTGAGCAGTTCTTC. Translation: CASTLNPGGEQFF.

The J gene is TRBJ1-2, the V gene TRBV4-1, with D tentatively TRBD1 (6 bases). The ends were cut back, 0 bases at V and 8 bases at J, with 13 bases in the middle. Germline CDR1 is MGHRA and CDR2 is YSYEKL. The CDR3 is 14 amino acids. CDR3: CASSQDPWTDGYTF. The CDR3 region has the DNA TGCGCCAGCAGCCAAGATCCCTGGACAGACGGCTACACCTTC.

The genes are TRBV4-1 and TRBJ1-5, with D maybe TRBD1 (5 bases). Looked up from germline, CDR1 is MGHRA and CDR2 is YSYEKL. The V gene lost 1 base and the J gene lost 7 bases, with 20 bases spanning the gap. This CDR3 comprises 17 residues. The CDR3 region has the DNA TGCGCCAGCAGCCAAGCCCCCGGGGGTAGGCTTTACCAGCCCCAGCATTTT. This sequence encodes CASSQAPGGRLYQPQHF.

This chain links TRBV6-6 with TRBJ1-1, with D unclear. V was trimmed by 6 bases and J by 2 bases, leaving 13 bases between them. The CDR3 sequence is 14 residues long. Germline assignment: CDR1 MNHNY and CDR2 SVGAGI (reference sequence). The CDR3, as DNA: TGTGCCAGCAGAAACGACGGCTATAACACTGAAGCTTTCTTT. It yields the protein CASRNDGYNTEAFF.

This clone is a singleton in its sample. V usage is TRBV5-5 and J usage is TRBJ1-4; 8 positions match TRBD1. Germline V CDR1 and CDR2: SGHKS, YYEKEE (reference sequence). This CDR3 comprises 13 residues. V trimming: 3 bases; J trimming: 7 bases; junction bases outside the gene matches: 2. CDR3 DNA: TGTGCCAGCAGCTGGACAGGGTTTGAAAAACTGTTTTTT. It yields the protein CASSWTGFEKLFF.

V usage is TRBV14 and J usage is TRBJ2-7; 9 bases line up with TRBD1. V lost 2 bases, J lost 6 bases, and 8 bases stayed unmatched. Looked up from germline, CDR1 is SGHDN and CDR2 is FVKESK. The CDR3 spans 15 residues. This CDR3 is CASSQYRDRVFEQYF. In nucleotides, the CDR3 is TGTGCCAGCAGCCAATACCGGGACAGGGTTTTCGAGCAGTACTTC.